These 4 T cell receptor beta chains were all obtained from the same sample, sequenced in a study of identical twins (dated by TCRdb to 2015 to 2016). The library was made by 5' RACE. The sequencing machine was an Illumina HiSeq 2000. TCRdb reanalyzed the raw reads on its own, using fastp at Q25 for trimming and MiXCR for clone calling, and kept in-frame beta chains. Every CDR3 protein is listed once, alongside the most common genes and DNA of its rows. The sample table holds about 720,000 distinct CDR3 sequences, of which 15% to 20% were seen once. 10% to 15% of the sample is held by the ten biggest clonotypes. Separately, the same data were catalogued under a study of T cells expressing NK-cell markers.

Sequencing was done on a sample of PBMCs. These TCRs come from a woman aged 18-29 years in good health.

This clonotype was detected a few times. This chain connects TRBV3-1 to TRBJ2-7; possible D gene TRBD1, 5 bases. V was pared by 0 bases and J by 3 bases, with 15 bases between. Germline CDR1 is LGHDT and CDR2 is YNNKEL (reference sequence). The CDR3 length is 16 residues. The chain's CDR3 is CASSQDKTGLDYEQYF. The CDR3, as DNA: TGTGCCAGCAGCCAAGATAAAACAGGCTTGGACTACGAGCAGTACTTC.

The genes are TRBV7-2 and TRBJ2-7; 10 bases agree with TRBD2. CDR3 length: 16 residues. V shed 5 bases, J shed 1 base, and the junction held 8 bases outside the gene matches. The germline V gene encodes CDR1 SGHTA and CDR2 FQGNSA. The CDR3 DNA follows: TGTGCCAGCAGCAGACCCGGGACTAGCGCTTCCTACGAGCAGTACTTC. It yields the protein CASSRPGTSASYEQYF.

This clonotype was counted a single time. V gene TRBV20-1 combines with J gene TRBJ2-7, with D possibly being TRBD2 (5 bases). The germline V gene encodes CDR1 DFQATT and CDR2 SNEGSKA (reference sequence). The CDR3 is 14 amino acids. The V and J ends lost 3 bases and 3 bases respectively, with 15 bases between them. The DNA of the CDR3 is TGCAGTGCTAGTGGACTTCCCCCTCACTACGAGCAGTACTTC. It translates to CSASGLPPHYEQYF.

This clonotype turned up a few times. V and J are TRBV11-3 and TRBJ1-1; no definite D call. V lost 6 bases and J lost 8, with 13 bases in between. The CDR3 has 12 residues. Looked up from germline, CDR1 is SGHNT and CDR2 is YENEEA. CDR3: CASSPGPREAFF. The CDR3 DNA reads TGTGCCAGCAGTCCCGGACCGAGAGAAGCTTTCTTT.